The table lists the clone carrying this T cell receptor (beta chain) with a few counts. Each CDR3 protein gets one entry after TCRdb re-called the 5' RACE reads with MiXCR. The sample records some 150,000 distinct CDR3 sequences, 15% to 20% being singletons. The sample originates from a study of T-cell memory formation after mild COVID-19. This TCR derives from an adult woman who had mild COVID-19 (a few samples of this study predate the infection). Cell type and time point are not known. The sample comprised PBMCs or a T cell subset sorted from them (not recorded which).

The CDR3 region is CATSGGQGWQETQYF. CDR3 nucleotides: TGTGCCACCAGCGGGGGACAGGGGTGGCAAGAGACCCAGTACTTC. The rearrangement joins TRBV15 to TRBJ2-5, with 10 positions matching TRBD1. In germline, CDR1 is LNHNV, CDR2 YYDKDF (reference sequence). V dropped 5 bases and J dropped 2; count of bases not matched to a gene: 5. CDR3 length equals 15 residues.